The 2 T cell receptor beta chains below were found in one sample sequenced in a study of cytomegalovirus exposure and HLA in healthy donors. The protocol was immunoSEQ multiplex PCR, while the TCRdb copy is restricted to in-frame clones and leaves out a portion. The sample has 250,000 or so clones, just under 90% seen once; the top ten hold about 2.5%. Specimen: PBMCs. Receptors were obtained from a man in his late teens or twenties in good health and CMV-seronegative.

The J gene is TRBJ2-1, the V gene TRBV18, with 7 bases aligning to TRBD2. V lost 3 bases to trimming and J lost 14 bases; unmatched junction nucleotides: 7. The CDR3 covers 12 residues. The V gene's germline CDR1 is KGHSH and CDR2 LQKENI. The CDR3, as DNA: TGTGCCAGCTCACCTGAGCGGGACCGGGAGTTCTTC. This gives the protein CASSPERDREFF.

CDR3 region: CASLAGPSTGELFF. Here the CDR3 DNA reads TGTGCCAGCTTAGCGGGACCGTCCACCGGGGAGCTGTTTTTT. This rearrangement joins TRBV28 to TRBJ2-2; TRBD2 matches 8 bases. Germline V gene data show CDR1 as MDHEN and CDR2 as SYDVKM. The J segment lost 4 bases and the V segment lost 8 bases, leaving 6 bases of the junction unmatched. The CDR3 contains 14 residues.